This TCR beta chain is drawn from a study of shared clonotypes between healthy human individuals. Study outcomes and limitations: Relative to clonotypes present in all four donors, those not shared had lower generation probabilities.

When replicate PCRs were run on sorted subsets, they used 200 ng DNA, 28,000 or so T cell genomes. Original handling: Junction-only immunoSEQ sequences carried no quality scores, so filtering differed. Method: immunoSEQ multiplex PCR; TCRdb's copy keeps in-frame clones and lacks some. The DNA gave D and trimming, while V, J and clone size come from that table. The data show fewer than 1.6 million clones, around 98.5% seen once. Comment on this clone: Its matching antigen is unknown.

J lost 3 bases, V lost 5 bases, and 6 bases had no gene match. This CDR3 region has 14 residues. CDR1 SGHVS and CDR2 FQNEAQ come from the germline V gene. The sequence was obtained from a man younger than 40 in good health. V usage is TRBV7-8 and J usage is TRBJ2-7; 8 bases map to TRBD2. The specimen sequenced was naive CD4+ T cells sorted from blood. Subset described: CD45RA+ positively selected. Written as DNA, the CDR3 is TGTGCCAGCAGCCCGGGGGGGGATTACTACGAGCAGTACTTC. Protein: CASSPGGDYYEQYF.